This T cell receptor beta chain emerged from a study of blood T cell repertoires in COVID-19 (dated by TCRdb to between 2020 and 2021). In terms of the full investigation: The collaborator samples originated in the United States, Italy and Spain and spanned the acute and convalescent phases of COVID-19. The dataset comprised deeply sampled blood TCRbeta repertoires from subjects exposed to, actively infected with, or recovered from COVID-19. Nearly every sample came with metadata listing a de-identified subject ID, COVID-19 status, age in years and sex. Samples were obtained from the ongoing ImmuneRACE study (first 160 participants) and from about 1,300 subjects provided by 6 global collaborators. Where available, HLA class I and class II types were taken from metadata supplied by the sample provider and were not determined by assay-based typing. The repertoires were released in a freely available public database intended as a resource for research on the immune response to SARS-CoV-2. The material from the prospective study consisted of cDNA or gDNA derived from T cells, B-cell-depleted T cells, or PBMCs.

For this clone: The antigen it recognizes is unknown. Nothing much larger sits one base from this clone, and base qualities are not available.

Collaborating institutions collected whole blood in K2EDTA tubes following their own protocols. For TCRbeta analysis, collaborator samples were shipped as frozen whole blood, as isolated PBMCs, or as DNA extracted from either sample type. General conclusions and limits of the study: Clinical and demographic metadata were provided uncurated, with the amount varying by source and participant.

TCRbeta CDR3 regions were amplified from genomic DNA using the immunoSEQ Assay, a bias-controlled multiplex PCR. On the authors' methods: Nucleated cell counts per sample were estimated from amplification of reference gene primers within the assay. Sequence reads were collapsed and filtered to measure the absolute abundance of every unique TCRbeta CDR3 rearrangement. For each sample, productive Simpson clonality was calculated as the square root of Simpson's diversity index across productive rearrangements. The clones in this table, taken by TCRdb from immuneACCESS, are in-frame only. Not every clone is retained; where verified, under half of the shortfall comes from an unresolved V gene, and the cause of the rest is unknown. For V, J and clone size, that table is used; D and trimming come from the DNA. Here the sample has about 82,000 clones; 85% occur a single time. The top ten hold 15% to 20% of the sample.

The CDR3 runs 13 residues from the cysteine to the phenylalanine. CDR3 DNA is the only sequence kept; it has 39 bases, read in frame from the first base. Trimming takes 8 bases off V and 4 bases off J; junction bases not matched to a gene: 4. Via the germline V gene, CDR1 is KGHSH and CDR2 LQKENI. The TCR comes from a man at least 80 years old with active or convalescent COVID-19. The chain uses TRBV18 and TRBJ1-4, with TRBD1 matching 7 junction bases. Sequenced: peripheral blood. The CDR3 has the sequence CASPRDSNEKLFF. The nucleotide sequence is TGTGCCAGCCCACGGGACAGTAATGAAAAACTGTTTTTT.